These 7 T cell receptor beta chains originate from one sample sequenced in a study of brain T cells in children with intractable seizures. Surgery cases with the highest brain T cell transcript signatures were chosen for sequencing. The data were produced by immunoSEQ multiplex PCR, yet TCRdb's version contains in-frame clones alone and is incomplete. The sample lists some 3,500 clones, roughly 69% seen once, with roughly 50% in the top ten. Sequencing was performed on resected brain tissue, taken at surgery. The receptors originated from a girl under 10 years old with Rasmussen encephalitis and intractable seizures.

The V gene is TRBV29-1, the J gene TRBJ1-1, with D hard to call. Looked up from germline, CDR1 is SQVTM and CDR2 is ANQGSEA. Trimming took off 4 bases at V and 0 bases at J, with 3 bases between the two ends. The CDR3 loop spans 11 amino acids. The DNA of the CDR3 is TGCAGCGTTGCACTGAACACTGAAGCTTTCTTT. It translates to CSVALNTEAFF.

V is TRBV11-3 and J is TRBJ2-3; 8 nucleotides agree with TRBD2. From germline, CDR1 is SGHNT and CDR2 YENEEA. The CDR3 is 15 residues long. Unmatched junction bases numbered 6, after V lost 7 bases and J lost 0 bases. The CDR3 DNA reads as TGTGCCAGCACGGGAGGGCCGTTGAGCACAGATACGCAGTATTTT. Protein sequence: CASTGGPLSTDTQYF. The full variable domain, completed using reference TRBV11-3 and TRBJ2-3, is EAGVVQSPRYKIIEKKQPVAFWCNPISGHNTLYWYLQNLGQGPELLIRYENEEAVDDSQLPKDRFSAERLKGVDSTLKIQPAELGDSAVYLCASTGGPLSTDTQYFGPGTRLTVL.

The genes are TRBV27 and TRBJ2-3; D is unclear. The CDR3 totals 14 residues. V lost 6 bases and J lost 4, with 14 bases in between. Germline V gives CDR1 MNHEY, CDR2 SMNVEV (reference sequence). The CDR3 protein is CASRPYRVADTQYF. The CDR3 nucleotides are TGTGCCAGCAGGCCTTATAGAGTAGCAGATACGCAGTATTTT.

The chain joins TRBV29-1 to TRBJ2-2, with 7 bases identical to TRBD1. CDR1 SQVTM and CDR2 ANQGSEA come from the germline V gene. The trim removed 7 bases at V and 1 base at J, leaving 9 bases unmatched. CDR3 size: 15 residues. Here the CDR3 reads CSATPGTENTGELFF. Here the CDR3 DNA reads TGCAGCGCGACCCCCGGGACAGAGAACACCGGGGAGCTGTTTTTT.

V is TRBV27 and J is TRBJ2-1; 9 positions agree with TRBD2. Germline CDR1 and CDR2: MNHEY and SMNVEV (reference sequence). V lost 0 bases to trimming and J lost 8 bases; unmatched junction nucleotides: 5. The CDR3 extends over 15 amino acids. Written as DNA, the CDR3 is TGTGCCAGCAGTTTATCGCTACTAGCGGGCGATGAGCAGTTCTTC. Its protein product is CASSLSLLAGDEQFF.

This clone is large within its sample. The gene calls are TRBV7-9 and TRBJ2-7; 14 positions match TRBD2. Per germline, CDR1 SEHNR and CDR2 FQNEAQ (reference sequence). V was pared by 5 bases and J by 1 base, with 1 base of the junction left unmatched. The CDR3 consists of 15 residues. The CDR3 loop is CASSGTSGSSYEQYF. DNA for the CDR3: TGTGCCAGCAGCGGGACTAGCGGGAGTTCCTACGAGCAGTACTTC.

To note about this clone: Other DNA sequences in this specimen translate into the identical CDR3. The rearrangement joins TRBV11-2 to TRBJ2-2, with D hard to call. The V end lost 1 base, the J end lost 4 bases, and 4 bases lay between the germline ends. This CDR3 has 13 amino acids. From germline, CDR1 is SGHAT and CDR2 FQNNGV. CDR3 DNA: TGTGCCAGCAGCTTAGCGGGCACCGGGGAGCTGTTTTTT. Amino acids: CASSLAGTGELFF.